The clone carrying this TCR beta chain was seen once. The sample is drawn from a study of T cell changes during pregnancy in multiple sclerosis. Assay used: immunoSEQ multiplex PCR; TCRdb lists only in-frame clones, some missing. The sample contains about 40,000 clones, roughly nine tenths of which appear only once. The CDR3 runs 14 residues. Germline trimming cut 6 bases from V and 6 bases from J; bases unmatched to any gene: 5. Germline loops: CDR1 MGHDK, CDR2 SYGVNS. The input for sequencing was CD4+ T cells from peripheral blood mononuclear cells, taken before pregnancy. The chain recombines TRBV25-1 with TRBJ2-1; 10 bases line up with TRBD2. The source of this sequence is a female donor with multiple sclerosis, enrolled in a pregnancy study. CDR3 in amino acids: CASREAGGVNEQFF. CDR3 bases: TGTGCCAGCAGAGAAGCGGGAGGGGTCAATGAGCAGTTCTTC.